These T cell receptor beta chains were read from a single sample in a study of cytomegalovirus exposure and HLA in healthy donors. Clones were sequenced by immunoSEQ multiplex PCR, and TCRdb holds only the in-frame ones, with some missing. The sample lists about 190,000 clones, roughly 77% occurring once. The sequenced sample consisted of PBMCs. The receptors derive from a man younger than 45 in good health and CMV-seropositive. Each CDR3 is given with its conserved first and last residue. The order of the fields is V gene, clone size, J gene, D gene, CDR3 length, CDR3 protein, CDR3 DNA. The D gene is left open where the match is weak. Clone size, where shown, is once, few, many, or a class for clones that have expanded.

TRBV28	-	TRBJ2-3	TRBD1	14	CAINYGTGVATQYF	TGTGCCATCAATTACGGGACAGGGGTGGCTACGCAGTATTTT
TRBV7-3	-	TRBJ2-1	TRBD2	19	CASSSFGGKGLAAYNEQFF	TGTGCCAGCAGCTCGTTTGGCGGAAAGGGGCTAGCGGCGTACAATGAGCAGTTCTTC
TRBV5-1	-	TRBJ2-3	TRBD1	15	CASSPGQGSTDTQYF	TGCGCCAGCAGCCCCGGACAGGGGAGCACAGATACGCAGTATTTT
TRBV18	-	TRBJ2-5	TRBD2	14	CASSPENGGETQYF	TGTGCCAGCTCACCTGAGAACGGGGGGGAGACCCAGTACTTC
TRBV14	once	TRBJ2-1	TRBD1	13	CASSPQGANEQFF	TGTGCCAGCAGTCCGCAGGGGGCTAATGAGCAGTTCTTC
TRBV6-5	-	TRBJ2-7	-	13	CASSSPRSYEQYF	TGTGCCAGCAGTTCCCCGCGGTCCTACGAGCAGTACTTC
TRBV10-2	-	TRBJ2-1	TRBD2	13	CASRSGGSNEQFF	TGCGCCAGCAGGAGCGGGGGGAGTAATGAGCAGTTCTTC
TRBV5-1	-	TRBJ2-2	TRBD1	16	CASSSRDRVYTGELFF	TGCGCCAGCAGCTCCCGGGACAGGGTGTACACCGGGGAGCTGTTTTTT
TRBV5-5	-	TRBJ1-3	TRBD1	16	CASSLPGQGDGNTIYF	TGTGCCAGCAGCTTGCCGGGACAGGGGGACGGAAACACCATATATTTT
TRBV19	-	TRBJ1-1	TRBD1	13	CASRNRDRHEAFF	TGTGCCAGTAGAAACCGGGACAGGCACGAAGCTTTCTTT
TRBV6-1	-	TRBJ2-5	-	17	CASSEPRNPRGAETQYF	TGTGCCAGCAGTGAACCGCGAAACCCAAGGGGCGCAGAGACCCAGTACTTC
TRBV5-1	-	TRBJ2-5	TRBD2	17	CASSLATGTSGQETQYF	TGCGCCAGCAGCTTGGCAACCGGGACTAGCGGGCAAGAGACCCAGTACTTC
TRBV7-9	-	TRBJ2-2	TRBD2	16	CASSLRTSGGRGELFF	TGTGCCAGCAGCCTAAGGACTAGCGGCGGCCGCGGGGAGCTGTTTTTT
TRBV29-1	-	TRBJ2-3	-	15	CSVVSLAASTDTQYF	TGCAGCGTTGTTTCTCTAGCTGCTAGCACAGATACGCAGTATTTT
TRBV2	-	TRBJ1-1	TRBD1	15	CASSAQGVGNTEAFF	TGTGCCAGCAGTGCCCAGGGGGTTGGAAACACTGAAGCTTTCTTT
TRBV7-9	-	TRBJ2-1	-	14	CASSLTSAGKEQFF	TGTGCCAGCAGCTTAACTTCGGCAGGGAAGGAGCAGTTCTTC
TRBV5-4	-	TRBJ2-7	TRBD1	17	CASSVPGQGPSAYEQYF	TGTGCCAGCAGCGTCCCGGGACAGGGACCTTCTGCCTACGAGCAGTACTTC
TRBV19	-	TRBJ2-3	TRBD2	14	CASRSGIRTDTQYF	TGTGCCAGCCGAAGCGGGATAAGGACAGATACGCAGTATTTT
TRBV18	once	TRBJ2-1	-	13	CASSLDRHNEQFF	TGTGCCAGCTCCCTCGACAGACACAATGAGCAGTTCTTC
TRBV28	-	TRBJ1-5	-	12	CASSPPNQPQHF	TGTGCCAGCAGTCCTCCGAATCAGCCCCAGCATTTT
TRBV9	once	TRBJ2-1	TRBD2	16	CASSVVGLAGGNEQFF	TGTGCCAGCAGCGTAGTGGGACTAGCGGGAGGGAATGAGCAGTTCTTC
TRBV29-1	-	TRBJ2-7	TRBD1	14	CSVYDSGGTYEQYF	TGCAGCGTCTACGACTCAGGGGGCACCTACGAGCAGTACTTC
TRBV2	few	TRBJ2-7	TRBD1	12	CASRGQTYEQYF	TGTGCCAGCAGGGGACAGACCTACGAGCAGTACTTC
TRBV30	-	TRBJ1-1	-	16	CAWSVMVKGGKTEAFF	TGTGCCTGGAGTGTAATGGTTAAAGGAGGAAAAACTGAAGCTTTCTTT
TRBV7-8	-	TRBJ2-1	TRBD2	15	CASSLRRLAGHEQFF	TGTGCCAGCAGCTTAAGGAGACTAGCGGGACATGAGCAGTTCTTC
TRBV9	-	TRBJ2-5	-	14	CASSGSTYQETQYF	TGTGCCAGCAGCGGTAGCACATACCAAGAGACCCAGTACTTC
TRBV12-5	-	TRBJ1-2	TRBD1	15	CASGLGHLRGYGYTF	TGTGCTAGTGGTTTGGGCCACCTCAGGGGGTATGGCTACACCTTC
TRBV27	-	TRBJ1-2	-	13	CASSLDSAYGYTF	TGTGCCAGCAGTTTAGACAGCGCCTATGGCTACACCTTC
TRBV25-1	-	TRBJ1-6	TRBD1	15	CASSAGQGARSPLHF	TGTGCCAGCAGTGCGGGACAGGGGGCGAGATCACCCCTCCACTTT
TRBV5-1	once	TRBJ1-1	-	13	CASSEGQGDEAFF	TGCGCCAGCAGCGAGGGACAAGGTGATGAAGCTTTCTTT
TRBV7-6	few	TRBJ2-7	-	14	CASSDPRRSYEQYF	TGTGCCAGCAGTGACCCCCGGAGGTCGTACGAGCAGTACTTC
TRBV5-1	-	TRBJ2-5	TRBD1	16	CASRADREVGEETQYF	TGCGCCAGCAGGGCGGACAGGGAGGTAGGGGAAGAGACCCAGTACTTC
TRBV18	-	TRBJ1-5	TRBD1	16	CASSPSRTGVVQPQHF	TGTGCCAGCTCACCATCGAGGACAGGGGTTGTTCAGCCCCAGCATTTT
TRBV2	-	TRBJ2-1	-	12	CASSSVSNEQFF	TGTGCCAGCAGCTCTGTTTCGAATGAGCAGTTCTTC
TRBV23-1	-	TRBJ2-4	TRBD1	17	CASSLRTGPLAKNIQYF	TGCGCCAGCAGTCTACGGACAGGACCTCTAGCCAAAAACATTCAGTACTTC
TRBV19	-	TRBJ2-5	TRBD1	14	CASSIGQGRETQYF	TGTGCCAGTAGTATTGGACAGGGGCGGGAGACCCAGTACTTC
TRBV18	-	TRBJ2-1	-	16	CASSLQNPGYRNEQFF	TGTGCCAGCTCACTCCAGAACCCCGGGTACCGGAATGAGCAGTTCTTC
TRBV2	few	TRBJ2-2	TRBD1	15	CASVRDRLKAGELFF	TGTGCCAGCGTCAGGGACAGACTAAAAGCCGGGGAGCTGTTTTTT
TRBV30	-	TRBJ1-2	-	14	CAWRRGGRDYGYTF	TGTGCCTGGAGGCGAGGGGGGAGGGACTATGGCTACACCTTC
TRBV30	-	TRBJ2-7	-	12	CAWSVSSYEQYF	TGTGCCTGGAGTGTGAGTTCCTACGAGCAGTACTTC
TRBV7-9	few	TRBJ1-1	-	13	CASSVQGPTEAFF	TGTGCCAGCAGCGTACAGGGACCCACTGAAGCTTTCTTT
TRBV4-3	-	TRBJ2-5	-	14	CASSQGPLAETQYF	TGCGCCAGCAGCCAGGGCCCGCTCGCGGAGACCCAGTACTTC
TRBV7-2	-	TRBJ1-4	-	14	CASSLGGLVEKLFF	TGTGCCAGCAGCTTAGGGGGGCTAGTGGAAAAACTGTTTTTT